The 30 T cell receptor beta chains below were found in one sample sequenced in a study of cytomegalovirus exposure and HLA in healthy donors. Libraries were prepared by immunoSEQ multiplex PCR; TCRdb keeps only in-frame clonotypes and omits some of them. The sample holds roughly 77,000 clones; roughly 94% are singletons and the top ten take approximately 0.69%. Sequenced: PBMCs. The receptors derive from a woman aged 18 to 35 in good health and CMV-seronegative.

The chain recombines TRBV28 with TRBJ2-7; 11 bases agree with TRBD1. Per the germline V gene, CDR1 is MDHEN and CDR2 is SYDVKM. V was clipped by 6 bases and J by 1 base; unmatched bases: 5. The length of the CDR3 is 15 residues. The CDR3 nucleotides are TGTGCCAGCAGACCTGGGACAGGGGGGTCCTACGAGCAGTACTTC. Translated, it gives CASRPGTGGSYEQYF.

The J gene is TRBJ1-6, the V gene TRBV13; 9 bases match TRBD1. The ends lost 5 bases at V and 10 bases at J; junction bases unmatched: 9. This CDR3 spans 15 amino acids. Germline CDR1 reads PRHDT; CDR2 reads FYEKMQ (reference sequence). CDR3 in amino acids: CASSGPGTGYSPLHF. The CDR3 region has the DNA TGTGCCAGCAGCGGACCCGGGACAGGGTACTCACCCCTCCACTTT.

This clone appeared a single time. V is TRBV27 and J is TRBJ2-7, with 10 bases fitting TRBD1. The V segment lost 1 base and the J segment 2 bases; nucleotides outside the gene matches: 2. CDR1 is MNHEY and CDR2 is SMNVEV in the germline V gene (reference sequence). CDR3 length equals 15 residues. The CDR3 nucleotides read TGTGCCAGCAGTTTATGGGGGACAGGGGCCTACGAGCAGTACTTC. Translation gives CASSLWGTGAYEQYF.

The chain links TRBV7-9 to TRBJ2-5; D is possibly TRBD2 (6 bases). This CDR3 is 17 amino acids long. With 4 bases removed from V and 0 bases from J, the gap between germline ends came to 18 bases. Per germline, CDR1 SEHNR and CDR2 FQNEAQ (reference sequence). CDR3 region: CASSSSSDLWYQETQYF. The CDR3 DNA reads TGTGCCAGCAGCTCGTCTAGCGATCTATGGTACCAAGAGACCCAGTACTTC.

The gene calls are TRBV28 and TRBJ2-1, with D perhaps matching TRBD2 (7 bases). The CDR3 is 13 amino acids. The germline gives CDR1 MDHEN, CDR2 SYDVKM. Trimming pared 6 bases from V and 8 bases from J, leaving 14 bases between. In nucleotides, the CDR3 is TGTGCCAGCAGCGATGGGGGGGCCGATGAGCAGTTCTTC. This encodes CASSDGGADEQFF.

The J gene is TRBJ2-7, the V gene TRBV7-2; 9 nucleotides match TRBD1. Germline CDR1 reads SGHTA; CDR2 reads FQGNSA. V was clipped by 1 base and J by 6 bases; unmatched bases: 10. This CDR3 is 16 amino acids long. The CDR3 coding sequence is TGTGCCAGCAGCTTAGGAGGACAGGGGATGAGGGGCGAGCAGTACTTC. It codes for CASSLGGQGMRGEQYF.

The V call is TRBV5-1, the J call TRBJ2-3; D may be TRBD1 (6 bases). The length of the CDR3 is 18 residues. Germline V CDR1 and CDR2: SGHRS, YFSETQ. The V and J ends lost 10 bases and 0 bases respectively, with 27 bases between them. CDR3 sequence reads: CASQPSPSGATSTDTQYF. The CDR3 DNA follows: TGCGCCTCCCAGCCGAGCCCGTCAGGGGCTACTAGCACAGATACGCAGTATTTT.

The chain combines TRBV4-3 with TRBJ2-5, with 8 bases matching TRBD2. The germline V gene encodes CDR1 LGHNA and CDR2 YSLEER. J gave up 2 bases and V 6 bases, and 8 bases lay outside the gene matches. The CDR3 spans 15 residues. The CDR3 region is CASSPTGTRQETQYF. CDR3 coding DNA: TGCGCCAGCAGTCCGACCGGGACTAGACAAGAGACCCAGTACTTC.

The chain links TRBV11-2 to TRBJ1-1; D possibly corresponds to TRBD1 (6 bases). CDR1 is SGHAT and CDR2 is FQNNGV in the germline V gene. CDR3 length equals 14 residues. Trimming cost V 1 base and J 5 bases, with 11 bases left between them. This CDR3 is CASSLAPGQTEAFF. As DNA, the CDR3 is TGTGCCAGCAGCTTAGCTCCGGGACAAACTGAAGCTTTCTTT. Full variable domain (remainder filled in from reference TRBV11-2 and TRBJ1-1): EAGVAQSPRYKIIEKRQSVAFWCNPISGHATLYWYQQILGQGPKLLIQFQNNGVVDDSQLPKDRFSAERLKGVDSTLKIQPAKLEDSAVYLCASSLAPGQTEAFFGQGTRLTVV.

The rearrangement joins TRBV15 to TRBJ2-7; 7 nucleotides match TRBD2. V shed 1 base and J 3 bases; nucleotides not matched to a gene: 3. CDR3 length: 14 residues. Germline values: CDR1 LNHNV, CDR2 YYDKDF (reference sequence). CDR3 sequence (DNA): TGTGCCACCAGCAGAGTGGGGGGGGACTACGAGCAGTACTTC. This gives the protein CATSRVGGDYEQYF.

V and J are TRBV5-1 and TRBJ1-3; D call uncertain. V lost 0 bases, J lost 0 bases, and 7 bases lay in between. Germline values: CDR1 SGHRS, CDR2 YFSETQ. This CDR3 is built from 15 residues. The CDR3 DNA reads TGCGCCAGCAGCTTGGACGGGAACTCTGGAAACACCATATATTTT. This translates into CASSLDGNSGNTIYF.

The rearrangement uses TRBV5-8 and TRBJ2-5; TRBD1 is a possible D gene (5 bases). V was cut by 3 bases and J by 0 bases, with 9 bases left in between. In germline, CDR1 is SGHTS, CDR2 YDEGEE. This CDR3 contains 14 residues. The CDR3 nucleotides are TGTGCCAGCAGCTGGGGCAGGCACCAAGAGACCCAGTACTTC. Its protein is CASSWGRHQETQYF.

The chain carries TRBV29-1 and TRBJ1-1; D may be TRBD1 (5 bases). The CDR3 has 13 residues. Germline V lookup: CDR1 SQVTM, CDR2 ANQGSEA. Trimming removed 4 bases at V and 0 bases at J, with 9 bases between. The DNA of the CDR3 is TGCAGCGTTGTGAGACAGCTGAACACTGAAGCTTTCTTT. Amino acid sequence: CSVVRQLNTEAFF.

V gene TRBV25-1 combines with J gene TRBJ2-7; D is possibly TRBD2 (6 bases). CDR1 is MGHDK and CDR2 is SYGVNS in the germline V gene. The CDR3 loop spans 11 amino acids. V lost 4 bases, J lost 9 bases, and 10 bases lay in between. CDR3 sequence: CASSVWGGQYF. DNA for the CDR3: TGTGCCAGCAGTGTTTGGGGAGGGCAGTACTTC.

This clone has a single count. The V and J genes are TRBV7-8 and TRBJ1-3, with 11 bases matching TRBD1. The CDR3 runs 14 residues. CDR1 and CDR2 from the germline V gene are SGHVS and FQNEAQ. The V gene end was trimmed by 5 bases and the J gene end by 5 bases; junction bases not matched to a gene: 2. In nucleotides, the CDR3 is TGTGCCAGCAGCCCGGACAGGGGGCGAAACACCATATATTTT. It translates to CASSPDRGRNTIYF.

V usage is TRBV6-5 and J usage is TRBJ2-3, with 11 bases that match TRBD2. V dropped 7 bases and J dropped 2; count of bases not matched to a gene: 5. Germline CDR1 MNHEY, CDR2 SVGAGI. The CDR3 is made up of 15 amino acids. The CDR3 reads CASNQLAGDTDTQYF. The CDR3 DNA reads as TGTGCCAGCAACCAACTAGCGGGGGACACAGATACGCAGTATTTT.

The chain couples TRBV13 to TRBJ1-3; D remains ambiguous. Germline V gene data show CDR1 as PRHDT and CDR2 as FYEKMQ (reference sequence). The CDR3 loop spans 14 amino acids. The germline V and J ends were trimmed by 2 bases and 0 bases, with 5 bases remaining between them. The CDR3 loop reads CASSLPSSGNTIYF. The CDR3 bases are TGTGCCAGCAGCTTACCTAGCTCTGGAAACACCATATATTTT.

The chain combines TRBV27 with TRBJ2-1, with 12 bases fitting TRBD2. The CDR3 consists of 15 residues. V trimming: 2 bases; J trimming: 8 bases; junction bases outside the gene matches: 4. CDR1 MNHEY and CDR2 SMNVEV come from the germline V gene (reference sequence). The CDR3 DNA is TGTGCCAGCAGTTTAACGACTAGCGGGAGAGATGAGCAGTTCTTC. This sequence encodes CASSLTTSGRDEQFF.

The J gene is TRBJ2-7, the V gene TRBV5-5; D is uncertain. Trimming took 3 bases from V and 3 from J, leaving 7 bases between them. The CDR3 has 12 residues. CDR1 is SGHKS, CDR2 YYEKEE, per germline (reference sequence). DNA for the CDR3: TGTGCCAGCAGCTCCCCCATCTACGAGCAGTACTTC. It translates to CASSSPIYEQYF. The variable domain in full, completed from reference TRBV5-5 and TRBJ2-7, reads DAGVTQSPTHLIKTRGQQVTLRCSPISGHKSVSWYQQVLGQGPQFIFQYYEKEERGRGNFPDRFSARQFPNYSSELNVNALLLGDSALYLCASSSPIYEQYFGPGTRLTVT.

This rearrangement joins TRBV5-5 to TRBJ1-4; tentatively, D is TRBD1 (5 bases). CDR1 is SGHKS, CDR2 YYEKEE, per germline (reference sequence). Trimming cost V 2 bases and J 4 bases, with 9 bases left between them. This CDR3 is built from 14 residues. The CDR3 DNA sequence: TGTGCCAGCAGCTTACAGGCGATTAATGAAAAACTGTTTTTT. Protein sequence: CASSLQAINEKLFF.

V gene TRBV6-1 combines with J gene TRBJ2-5, with 7 bases aligning to TRBD2. The CDR3 runs to 15 residues. Unmatched junction bases numbered 9, after V lost 1 base and J lost 7 bases. CDR1 is MNHNS and CDR2 is SASEGT in the germline V gene. The CDR3 reads CASSEGWEGVVTQYF. CDR3 DNA sequence: TGTGCCAGCAGTGAAGGGTGGGAGGGAGTGGTGACCCAGTACTTC.

The V and J genes are TRBV19 and TRBJ1-2, with D possibly matching TRBD1 (6 bases). The germline V gene encodes CDR1 LNHDA and CDR2 SQIVND (reference sequence). Trimming pared 5 bases from V and 4 bases from J, leaving 11 bases between. CDR3 length: 13 amino acids. The CDR3 is CASSPQGSYGYTF. The CDR3 DNA is TGTGCCAGTAGTCCGCAGGGGAGCTATGGCTACACCTTC.

The V call is TRBV19, the J call TRBJ2-7, with D tentatively TRBD2 (5 bases). CDR1 and CDR2 (germline): LNHDA, SQIVND (reference sequence). There are 14 residues in the CDR3. V dropped 7 bases and J dropped 3 bases, with 16 bases sitting between them. CDR3 in DNA: TGTGCCAGTACCCCTCCGGGAAAGAACTACGAGCAGTACTTC. Translating it yields CASTPPGKNYEQYF.

V usage is TRBV19 and J usage is TRBJ2-1; 9 bases line up with TRBD2. This CDR3 comprises 15 residues. The germline gives CDR1 LNHDA, CDR2 SQIVND (reference sequence). With 3 bases clipped from V and 7 bases from J, the junction kept 7 bases outside the gene matches. This CDR3 is CASSMLAGVKNEQFF. The CDR3 bases are TGTGCCAGTAGTATGTTAGCGGGGGTGAAGAATGAGCAGTTCTTC.

This chain uses TRBV28 with TRBJ2-4; maybe TRBD1 (6 bases). CDR3 length: 15 amino acids. Germline V CDR1 and CDR2: MDHEN, SYDVKM. V gave up 5 bases and J gave up 2 bases, with 13 bases separating them. CDR3 in amino acids: CASSLTGTPKNIQYF. CDR3 in DNA: TGTGCCAGCAGTCTTACCGGGACACCCAAAAACATTCAGTACTTC.

The chain uses TRBV13 and TRBJ2-3; D uncertain. CDR1 and CDR2 (germline): PRHDT, FYEKMQ (reference sequence). The V end was cut by 5 bases, the J end by 2 bases, with 11 bases between. The CDR3 is 14 amino acids. CDR3 DNA: TGTGCCAGCAGCAGAAGTCCTATCACAGATACGCAGTATTTT. Protein product: CASSRSPITDTQYF. The full variable domain, in which reference TRBV13 and TRBJ2-3 provide the parts outside the CDR3, is AAGVIQSPRHLIKEKRETATLKCYPIPRHDTVYWYQQGPGQDPQFLISFYEKMQSDKGSIPDRFSAQQFSDYHSELNMSSLELGDSALYFCASSRSPITDTQYFGPGTRLTVL.

This chain uses TRBV5-1 with TRBJ2-5; D gene unclear. Trimming left V 1 base short and J 5 bases short, with 12 bases between. Germline V gene data show CDR1 as SGHRS and CDR2 as YFSETQ. The CDR3 is 14 amino acids. The CDR3 loop reads CASSLSSTSETQYF. The CDR3 DNA reads as TGCGCCAGCAGCTTGAGTAGCACTTCGGAGACCCAGTACTTC.

The chain employs TRBV4-1 and TRBJ2-1, with 9 bases lining up with TRBD1. Germline V lookup: CDR1 MGHRA, CDR2 YSYEKL. This CDR3 has 15 residues. Germline trimming cut 9 bases from V and 3 bases from J; bases unmatched to any gene: 9. The chain's CDR3 is CASHNPGQGYNEQFF. CDR3 nucleotides: TGCGCCAGTCACAACCCGGGACAGGGCTACAATGAGCAGTTCTTC.

The chain links TRBV29-1 to TRBJ1-2; D not certain. The CDR3 has 14 amino acids. CDR1 is SQVTM, CDR2 ANQGSEA, per germline. The germline V and J ends were trimmed by 4 bases and 8 bases, with 20 bases remaining between them. The CDR3 DNA sequence: TGCAGCGTTGGGCAGGCAGAGTTCTATGTCGGCTACACCTTC. It is translated as CSVGQAEFYVGYTF.

The chain employs TRBV28 and TRBJ2-7; the match to TRBD1 covers 8 bases. Germline V gene lookup returns CDR1 MDHEN and CDR2 SYDVKM. The V segment lost 6 bases and the J segment 4 bases; nucleotides outside the gene matches: 8. The CDR3 is made up of 14 amino acids. CDR3 residues: CASSTGQERYEQYF. The DNA of the CDR3 is TGTGCCAGCAGCACGGGACAGGAGCGGTACGAGCAGTACTTC.